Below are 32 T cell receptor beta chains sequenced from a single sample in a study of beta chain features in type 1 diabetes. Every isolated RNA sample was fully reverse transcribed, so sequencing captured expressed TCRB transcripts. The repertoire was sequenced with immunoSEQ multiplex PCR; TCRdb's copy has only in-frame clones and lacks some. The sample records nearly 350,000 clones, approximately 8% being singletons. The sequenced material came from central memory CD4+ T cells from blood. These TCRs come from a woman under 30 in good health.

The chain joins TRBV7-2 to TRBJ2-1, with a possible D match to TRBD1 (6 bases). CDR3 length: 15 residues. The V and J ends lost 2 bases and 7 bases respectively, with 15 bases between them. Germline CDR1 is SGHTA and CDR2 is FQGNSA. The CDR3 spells CASSLSFVQGNEQFF. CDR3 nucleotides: TGTGCCAGCAGCTTATCTTTCGTACAGGGTAATGAGCAGTTCTTC.

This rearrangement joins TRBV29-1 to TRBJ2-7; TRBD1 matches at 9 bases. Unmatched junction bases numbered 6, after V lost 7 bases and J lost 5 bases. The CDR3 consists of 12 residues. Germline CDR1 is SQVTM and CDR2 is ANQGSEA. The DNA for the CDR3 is TGCAGCGCCGGACAGGGGAAGGACGAGCAGTACTTC. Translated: CSAGQGKDEQYF.

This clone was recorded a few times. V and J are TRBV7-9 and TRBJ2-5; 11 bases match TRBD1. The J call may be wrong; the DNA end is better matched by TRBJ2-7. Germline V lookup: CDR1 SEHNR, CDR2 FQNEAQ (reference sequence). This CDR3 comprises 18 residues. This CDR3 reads CASSLLEGGQGVIYEQYF. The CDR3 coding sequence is TGTGCCAGCAGCCTCCTTGAGGGGGGACAGGGGGTTATCTACGAGCAGTACTTC.

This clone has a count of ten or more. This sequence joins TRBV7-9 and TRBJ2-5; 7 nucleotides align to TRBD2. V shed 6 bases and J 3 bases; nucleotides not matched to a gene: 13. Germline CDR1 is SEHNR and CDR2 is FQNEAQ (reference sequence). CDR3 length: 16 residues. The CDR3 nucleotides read TGTGCCAGCAGACTGACTAGCCGAAGACAAAAAGAGACCCAGTACTTC. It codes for CASRLTSRRQKETQYF.

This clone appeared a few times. The CDR3 loop is CASSEHSNQPQHF. CDR3 DNA: TGTGCCAGCAGTGAACACAGCAATCAGCCCCAGCATTTT. V is TRBV2 and J is TRBJ1-5; D ambiguous. This CDR3 has 13 amino acids. Germline V CDR1 and CDR2: SNHLY, FYNNEI. V was trimmed by 2 bases and J by 1 base, leaving 3 bases between them.

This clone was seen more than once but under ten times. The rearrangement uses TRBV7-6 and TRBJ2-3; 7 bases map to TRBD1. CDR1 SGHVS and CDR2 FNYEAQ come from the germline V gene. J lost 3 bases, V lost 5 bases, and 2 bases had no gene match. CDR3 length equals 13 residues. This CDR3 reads CASSKTGTDTQYF. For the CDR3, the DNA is TGTGCCAGCAGCAAGACAGGGACAGATACGCAGTATTTT.

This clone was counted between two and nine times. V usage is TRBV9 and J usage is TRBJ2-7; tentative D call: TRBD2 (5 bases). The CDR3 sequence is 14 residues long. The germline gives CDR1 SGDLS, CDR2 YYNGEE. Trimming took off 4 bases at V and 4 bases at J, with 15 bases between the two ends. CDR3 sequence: CASSPRASEYEQYF. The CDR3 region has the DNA TGTGCCAGCAGCCCGAGGGCCTCCGAATACGAGCAGTACTTC.

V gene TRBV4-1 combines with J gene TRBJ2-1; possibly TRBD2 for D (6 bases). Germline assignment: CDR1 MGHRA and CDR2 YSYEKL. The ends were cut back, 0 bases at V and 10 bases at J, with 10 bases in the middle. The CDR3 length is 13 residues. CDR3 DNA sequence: TGCGCCAGCAGCCAAGACTGGGCGGGAGAGCAGTTCTTC. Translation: CASSQDWAGEQFF.

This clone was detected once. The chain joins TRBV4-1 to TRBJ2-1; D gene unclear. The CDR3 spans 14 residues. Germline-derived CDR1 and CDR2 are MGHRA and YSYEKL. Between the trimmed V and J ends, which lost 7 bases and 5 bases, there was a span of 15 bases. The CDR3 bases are TGCGCCAGCAAAGTCTCGGACCAGAACAATGAGCAGTTCTTC. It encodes CASKVSDQNNEQFF.

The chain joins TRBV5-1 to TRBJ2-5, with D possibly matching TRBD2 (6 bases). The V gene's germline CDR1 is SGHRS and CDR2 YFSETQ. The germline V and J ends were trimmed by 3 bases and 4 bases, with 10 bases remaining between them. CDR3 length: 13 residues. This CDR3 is CASSSLAAETQYF. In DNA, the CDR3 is TGCGCCAGCAGCTCCTTAGCGGCAGAGACCCAGTACTTC.

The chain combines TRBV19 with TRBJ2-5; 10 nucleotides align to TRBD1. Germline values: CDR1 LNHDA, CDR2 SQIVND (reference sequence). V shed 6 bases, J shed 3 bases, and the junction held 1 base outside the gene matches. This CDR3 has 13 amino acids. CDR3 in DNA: TGTGCCAGTAGGGGGACAGGGGAAGAGACCCAGTACTTC. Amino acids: CASRGTGEETQYF.

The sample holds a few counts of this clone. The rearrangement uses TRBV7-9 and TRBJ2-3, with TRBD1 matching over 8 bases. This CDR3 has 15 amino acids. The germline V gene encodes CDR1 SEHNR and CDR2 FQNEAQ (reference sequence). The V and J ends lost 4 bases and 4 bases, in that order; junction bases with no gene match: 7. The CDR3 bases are TGTGCCAGCAGCTCACAGGGGGAGTTCGCAGATACGCAGTATTTT. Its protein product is CASSSQGEFADTQYF.

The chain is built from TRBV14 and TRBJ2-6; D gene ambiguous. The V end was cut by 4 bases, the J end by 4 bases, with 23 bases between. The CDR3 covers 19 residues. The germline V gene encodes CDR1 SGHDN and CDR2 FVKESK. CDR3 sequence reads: CASSPPQTHGFRGANVLTF. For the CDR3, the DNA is TGTGCCAGCAGCCCTCCCCAGACCCACGGGTTTAGAGGGGCCAACGTCCTGACTTTC.

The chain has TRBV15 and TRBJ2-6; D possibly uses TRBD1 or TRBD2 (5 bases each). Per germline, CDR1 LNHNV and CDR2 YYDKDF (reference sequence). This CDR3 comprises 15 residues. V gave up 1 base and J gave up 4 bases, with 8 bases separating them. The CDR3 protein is CATSRGGVGANVLTF. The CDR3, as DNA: TGTGCCACCAGCAGAGGAGGGGTCGGGGCCAACGTCCTGACTTTC.

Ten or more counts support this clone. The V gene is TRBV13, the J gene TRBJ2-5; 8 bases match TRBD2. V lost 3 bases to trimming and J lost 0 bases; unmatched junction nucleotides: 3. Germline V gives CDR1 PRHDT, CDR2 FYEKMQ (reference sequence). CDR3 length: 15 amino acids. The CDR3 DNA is TGTGCCAGCAGCTTCGGACTAGCCTACCAAGAGACCCAGTACTTC. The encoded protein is CASSFGLAYQETQYF.

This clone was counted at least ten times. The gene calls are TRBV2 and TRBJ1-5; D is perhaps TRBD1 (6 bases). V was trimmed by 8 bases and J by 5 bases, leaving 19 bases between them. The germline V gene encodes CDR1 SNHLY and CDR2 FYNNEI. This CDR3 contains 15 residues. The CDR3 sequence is CASGPEQDSYQPQHF. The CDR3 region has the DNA TGTGCCAGCGGCCCCGAACAGGACAGTTATCAGCCCCAGCATTTT.

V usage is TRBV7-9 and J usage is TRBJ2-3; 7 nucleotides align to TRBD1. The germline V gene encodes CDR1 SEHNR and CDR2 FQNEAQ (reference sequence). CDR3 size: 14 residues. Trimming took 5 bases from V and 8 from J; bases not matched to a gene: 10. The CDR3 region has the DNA TGTGCCAGCAGCCCGTCTACAGGGGTGGCTACGCAGTATTTT. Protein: CASSPSTGVATQYF.

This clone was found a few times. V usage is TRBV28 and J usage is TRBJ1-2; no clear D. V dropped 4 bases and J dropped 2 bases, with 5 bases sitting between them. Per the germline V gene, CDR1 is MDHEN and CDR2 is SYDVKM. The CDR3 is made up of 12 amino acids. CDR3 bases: TGTGCCAGCAGTTACTCGAACTATGGCTACACCTTC. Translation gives CASSYSNYGYTF.

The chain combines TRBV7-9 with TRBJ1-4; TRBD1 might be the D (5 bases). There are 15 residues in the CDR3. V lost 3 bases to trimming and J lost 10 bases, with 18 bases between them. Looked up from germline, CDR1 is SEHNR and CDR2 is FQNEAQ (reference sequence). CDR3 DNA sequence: TGTGCCAGCAGCTTCCATCTCACCTCCGGGGGAAAACTGTTTTTT. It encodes CASSFHLTSGGKLFF.

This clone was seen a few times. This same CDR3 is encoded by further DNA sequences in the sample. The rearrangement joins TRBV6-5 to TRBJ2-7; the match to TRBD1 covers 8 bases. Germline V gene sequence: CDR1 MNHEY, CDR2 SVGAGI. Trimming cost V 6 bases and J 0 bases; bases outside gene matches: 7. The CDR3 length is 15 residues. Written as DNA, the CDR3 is TGTGCCAGCAGCACAGGGGGTCAGAACTCCTACGAGCAGTACTTC. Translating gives CASSTGGQNSYEQYF.

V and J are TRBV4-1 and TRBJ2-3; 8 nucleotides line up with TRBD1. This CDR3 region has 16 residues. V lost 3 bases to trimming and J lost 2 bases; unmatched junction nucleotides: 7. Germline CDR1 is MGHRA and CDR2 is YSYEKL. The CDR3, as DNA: TGCGCCAGCAGCCAGGAGGACAGGGCCAACACAGATACGCAGTATTTT. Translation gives CASSQEDRANTDTQYF.

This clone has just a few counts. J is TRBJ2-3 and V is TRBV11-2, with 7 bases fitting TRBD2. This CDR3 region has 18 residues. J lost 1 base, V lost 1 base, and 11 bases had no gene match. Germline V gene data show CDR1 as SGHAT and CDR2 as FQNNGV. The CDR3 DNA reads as TGTGCCAGCAGCTTAGGGCCGGCTAGCGGATACGGCACAGATACGCAGTATTTT. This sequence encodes CASSLGPASGYGTDTQYF.

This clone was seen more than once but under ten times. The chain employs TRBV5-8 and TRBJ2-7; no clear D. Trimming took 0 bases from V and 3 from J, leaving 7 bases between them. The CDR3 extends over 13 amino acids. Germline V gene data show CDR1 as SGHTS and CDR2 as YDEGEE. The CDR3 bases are TGTGCCAGCAGCTTGGTAGGGATCTACGAGCAGTACTTC. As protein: CASSLVGIYEQYF.

The CDR3 loop reads CASSPGQGSAYEQYF. The DNA of the CDR3 is TGTGCCAGCAGTCCCGGCCAGGGGTCTGCCTACGAGCAGTACTTC. The rearrangement joins TRBV28 to TRBJ2-7, with a possible D match to TRBD1 (6 bases). Germline CDR1 MDHEN, CDR2 SYDVKM. The CDR3 runs 15 residues. With 5 bases removed from V and 2 bases from J, the gap between germline ends came to 16 bases.

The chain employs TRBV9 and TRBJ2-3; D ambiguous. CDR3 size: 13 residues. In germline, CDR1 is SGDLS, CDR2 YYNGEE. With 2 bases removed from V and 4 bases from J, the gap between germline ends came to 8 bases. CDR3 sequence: CASSVLSSDTQYF. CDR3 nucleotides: TGTGCCAGCAGCGTCCTTAGCTCAGATACGCAGTATTTT.

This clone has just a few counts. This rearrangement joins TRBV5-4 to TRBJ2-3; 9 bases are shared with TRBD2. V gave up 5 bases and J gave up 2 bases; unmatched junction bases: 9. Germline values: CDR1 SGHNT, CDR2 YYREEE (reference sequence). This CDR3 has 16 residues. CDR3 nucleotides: TGTGCCAGCAGTTCCCACCCTAGCGGGACCACAGATACGCAGTATTTT. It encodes CASSSHPSGTTDTQYF. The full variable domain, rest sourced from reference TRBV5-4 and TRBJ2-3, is ETGVTQSPTHLIKTRGQQVTLRCSSQSGHNTVSWYQQALGQGPQFIFQYYREEENGRGNFPPRFSGLQFPNYSSELNVNALELDDSALYLCASSSHPSGTTDTQYFGPGTRLTVL.

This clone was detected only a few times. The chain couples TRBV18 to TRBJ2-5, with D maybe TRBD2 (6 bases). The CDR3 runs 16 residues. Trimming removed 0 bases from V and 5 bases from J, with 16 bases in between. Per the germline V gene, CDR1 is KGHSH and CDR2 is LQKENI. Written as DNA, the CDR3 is TGTGCCAGCTCACCACCTGTCGGGGGTCGAGCCGAGACCCAGTACTTC. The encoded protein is CASSPPVGGRAETQYF.

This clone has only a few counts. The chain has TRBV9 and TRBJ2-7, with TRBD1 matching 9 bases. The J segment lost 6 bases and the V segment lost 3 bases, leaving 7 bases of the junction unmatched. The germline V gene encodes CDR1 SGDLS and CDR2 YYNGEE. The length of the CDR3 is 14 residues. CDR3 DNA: TGTGCCAGCAGCGCCACCGGGACAGGGTTCGAGCAGTACTTC. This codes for CASSATGTGFEQYF.

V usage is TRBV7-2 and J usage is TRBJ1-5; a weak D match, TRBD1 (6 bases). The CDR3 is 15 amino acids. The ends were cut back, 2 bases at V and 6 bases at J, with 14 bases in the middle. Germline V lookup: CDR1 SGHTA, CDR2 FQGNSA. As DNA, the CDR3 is TGTGCCAGCAGCTTATGGGGGGCTGAGATTCAGCCCCAGCATTTT. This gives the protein CASSLWGAEIQPQHF.

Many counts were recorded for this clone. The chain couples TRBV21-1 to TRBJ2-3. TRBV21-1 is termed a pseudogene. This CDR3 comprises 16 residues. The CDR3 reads CASSRPGPPSADTQYF. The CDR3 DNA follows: TGTGCCAGCAGCCGACCCGGACCTCCATCGGCAGATACGCAGTATTTT.

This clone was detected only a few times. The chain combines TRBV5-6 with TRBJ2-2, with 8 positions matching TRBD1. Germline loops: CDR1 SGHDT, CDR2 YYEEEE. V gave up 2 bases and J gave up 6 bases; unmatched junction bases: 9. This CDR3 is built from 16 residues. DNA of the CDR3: TGTGCCAGCAGCTTCGGGGACAGGACAAACGCCGGGGAGCTGTTTTTT. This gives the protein CASSFGDRTNAGELFF.

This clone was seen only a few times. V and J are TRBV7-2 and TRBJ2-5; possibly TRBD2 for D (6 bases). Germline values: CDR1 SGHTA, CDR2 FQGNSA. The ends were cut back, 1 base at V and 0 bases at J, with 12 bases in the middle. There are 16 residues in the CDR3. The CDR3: CASSLVAGRYQETQYF. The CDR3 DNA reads TGTGCCAGCAGCTTAGTGGCAGGGAGGTACCAAGAGACCCAGTACTTC.